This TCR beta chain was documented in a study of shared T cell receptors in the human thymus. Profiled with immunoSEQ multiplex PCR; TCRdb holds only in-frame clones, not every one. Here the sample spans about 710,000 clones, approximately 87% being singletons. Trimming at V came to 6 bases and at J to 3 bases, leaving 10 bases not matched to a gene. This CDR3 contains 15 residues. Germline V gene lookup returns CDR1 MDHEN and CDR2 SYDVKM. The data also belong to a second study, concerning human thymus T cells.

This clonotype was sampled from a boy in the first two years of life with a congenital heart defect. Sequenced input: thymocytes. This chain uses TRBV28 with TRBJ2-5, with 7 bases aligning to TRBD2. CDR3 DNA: TGTGCCAGCAGCCAAACTAGGGAGGGGAAAGAGACCCAGTACTTC. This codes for CASSQTREGKETQYF.